This TCR beta chain was captured in a study of T cells in localized non-small cell lung cancer. As concerns this clone: The antigen is not known.

V was clipped by 6 bases and J by 2 bases, with 14 bases between them. This CDR3 contains 14 residues. Per germline, CDR1 MNHEY and CDR2 SMNVEV (reference sequence). The method was immunoSEQ multiplex PCR; TCRdb's version includes in-frame clones alone and lacks a portion of them. The data show around 64,000 clones, with roughly 90% seen just once and roughly a fifth held by the top ten. Study results and caveats: Sequencing covered just one tumor region, so heterogeneity cannot be ruled out. Adjacent uninvolved lung tissue had the highest T cell clonality, exceeding tumor.

Sample: peripheral blood, taken before any cancer treatment. The chain is built from TRBV27 and TRBJ2-7; D might be TRBD1 (6 bases). This TCR was recovered from a man aged 40 to 69 with stage I squamous cell lung carcinoma. The CDR3 region is CASSRSGVTYEQYF. The CDR3 bases are TGTGCCAGCAGCAGGTCAGGGGTAACCTACGAGCAGTACTTC.